This T cell receptor beta chain was profiled in a study of cytomegalovirus exposure and HLA in healthy donors. Study results and limitations: When presence/absence was analysed, sequencing depth was taken to be roughly uniform across donors. Most subjects' HLA-A and HLA-B alleles were reportedly predicted from TCR beta sequences.

Vbeta (60) and Jbeta (13) primers were used in the PCR. The protocol was immunoSEQ multiplex PCR, while the TCRdb copy is restricted to in-frame clones and leaves out a portion. Of 80,000 to 95,000 clones in the sample, less than 65% were seen once. Regarding this clone: Antigen specificity is unknown.

This receptor was taken from a woman in her twenties or thirties in good health and CMV-seronegative. Input material: PBMCs.

The CDR3 sequence is CASSEIDRDNSPLHF. CDR3 bases: TGTGCCAGCAGTGAAATCGACAGAGATAATTCACCCCTCCACTTT. The V gene is TRBV2, the J gene TRBJ1-6; weak D call: TRBD1 (5 bases). Deletions cut 2 bases from V and 5 bases from J, with 10 bases between. Germline values: CDR1 SNHLY, CDR2 FYNNEI. The CDR3 contains 15 residues.